This TCR beta chain was recovered during a study of blood T cell repertoires in COVID-19. Overall study: COVID-19 samples, acute and convalescent, were from the United States, Italy and Spain.

The trim removed 6 bases at V and 6 bases at J, leaving 6 bases unmatched. CDR1 and CDR2 (germline): LNHDA, SQIVND (reference sequence). CDR3 length: 14 amino acids. The table came from immunoSEQ multiplex PCR; TCRdb's copy has only in-frame clones and leaves some out. The sample shows roughly 250,000 clones, 82% of them seen only once. The sequence derives from a woman aged 55-70 years with active or convalescent COVID-19. The V and J genes are TRBV19 and TRBJ1-1; 11 nucleotides agree with TRBD1. Material for sequencing was peripheral blood. This CDR3 is CASSRTGGYPEAFF. CDR3 DNA sequence: TGTGCCAGTAGCAGGACAGGGGGCTATCCTGAAGCTTTCTTT.